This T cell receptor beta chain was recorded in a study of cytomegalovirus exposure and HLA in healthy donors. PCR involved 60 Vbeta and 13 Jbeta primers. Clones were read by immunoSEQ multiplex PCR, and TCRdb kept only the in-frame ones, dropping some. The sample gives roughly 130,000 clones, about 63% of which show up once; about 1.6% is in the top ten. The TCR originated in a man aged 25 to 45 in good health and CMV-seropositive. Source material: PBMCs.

CDR3 sequence reads: CASSGGPGRGGEQYF. The CDR3 DNA follows: TGTGCCAGTAGTGGAGGGCCCGGGAGGGGGGGAGAGCAGTACTTC. V and J are TRBV19 and TRBJ2-7; 8 bases are shared with TRBD2. CDR1 LNHDA and CDR2 SQIVND come from the germline V gene (reference sequence). This CDR3 is 15 amino acids long. V was pared by 5 bases and J by 7 bases, with 13 bases of the junction left unmatched.